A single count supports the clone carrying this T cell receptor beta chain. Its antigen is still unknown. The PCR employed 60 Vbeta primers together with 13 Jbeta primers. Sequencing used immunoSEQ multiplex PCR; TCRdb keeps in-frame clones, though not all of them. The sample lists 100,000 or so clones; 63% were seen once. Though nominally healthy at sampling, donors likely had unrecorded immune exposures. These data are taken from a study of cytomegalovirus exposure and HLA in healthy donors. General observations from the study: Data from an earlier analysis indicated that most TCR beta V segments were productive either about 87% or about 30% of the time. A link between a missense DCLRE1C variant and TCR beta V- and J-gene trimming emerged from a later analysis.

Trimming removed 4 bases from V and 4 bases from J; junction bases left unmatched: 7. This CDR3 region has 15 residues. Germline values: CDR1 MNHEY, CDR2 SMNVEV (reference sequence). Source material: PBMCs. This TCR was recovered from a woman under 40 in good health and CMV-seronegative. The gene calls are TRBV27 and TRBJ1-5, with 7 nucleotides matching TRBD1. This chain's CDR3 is CASSSWTGLNQPQHF. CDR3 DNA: TGTGCCAGCAGTTCCTGGACAGGCCTAAATCAGCCCCAGCATTTT.